This record covers a single T cell receptor beta chain. This clone's antigen is unknown. No much larger clone exists at a distance of one base, and base qualities are not known. The data are from a study of cytomegalovirus exposure and HLA in healthy donors listed by TCRdb under 2017. Study-level background: An earlier analysis of several hundred of the donors reported 276 Gb of sequence data and 100 million to 120 million unique TCR beta sequences obtained from some 170 million T cells. The study combined high-throughput TCR immunosequencing, statistical association of individual TCRs with disease status, and machine learning to predict cytomegalovirus infection status. Rather than drawing on any new phenotypic data, the later analysis identified candidate immune exposures from TCR beta sequences and the way those sequences occurred across donors. Alongside the repertoire data, information on donor age, sex, ethnicity and CMV serostatus was compiled. The T cell repertoires of several hundred subjects were profiled by immunosequencing and related to cytomegalovirus serostatus. The number of donors typed differed by locus, with about 629-640 for A, B, C, DRB1 and DQB1, around 500 for DQA1, 606 for DPA1, and around 450 for DPB1. A later genetic analysis used genome-wide SNP genotypes for about three fifths of the 666 donors, treating that subset as a discovery cohort. Of the approximately 370 genotyped donors, 70% to 90% were placed in the genetic ancestry cluster associated with self-reported Caucasian donors. To study patterns of TCR occurrence, a later analysis re-analyzed previously published TCR beta repertoires from several hundred donors and added high-resolution HLA genotyping. An earlier analysis of about 620 of the donors applied high-throughput TCR beta sequencing to assess whether each TCR beta V gene segment acted as functional or pseudogenic. HLA typing covered class I and class II loci at four-digit resolution. Along with the roughly 670-subject first cohort, a separate validation cohort of over 90 different subjects was used. On average, roughly 240,000 unique TCR beta nucleotide sequences were sequenced per donor among roughly 430 genotyped donors of the cohort, with around 19% of those sequences being non-productive. Every discovery cohort repertoire had been produced on one sequencing platform. The study aimed to test whether cataloging public T cell receptors could reveal signatures of past pathogen exposure. An early release covering just under 650 HLA-typed donors comprised about 300 gigabases of sequencing data and around 85 million unique TCR sequences. Five DR-DQ haplotypes were handled as single units for association and clustering, since linkage in the cohort was strong. What the authors observed across the whole study: The 87-base-pair reads could not distinguish some IMGT-functional V segments, including TRBV6-2 and TRBV6-3, so those segments were excluded. Roughly 15 rarely observed V segments, including chromosome 9 orphons, were excluded from the earlier analysis of some 590 of the donors because counts were too low. In the study, about 150 TCR beta chains were listed as associated with cytomegalovirus. In an earlier analysis of approximately 590 of the donors, most TCR beta V segments were observed in productive rearrangements about 90% or about 30% of the time, broadly matching IMGT annotations. A further reported finding was that TCR beta sequences accurately predicted the HLA-A and HLA-B alleles for most subjects in the first cohort. In a later analysis, several top co-occurrence clusters were reported to appear linked to parvovirus B19, influenza, CMV and Epstein-Barr virus. When HLA alleles, especially DR and DQ, strongly co-occurred, TCR associations were difficult to assign to individual alleles. According to a later analysis, most CMV-associated TCR beta chains appeared to be HLA-restricted, and the HLA associations seemed to be driven largely by CMV exposure. For the cohort, immune exposure information was limited to CMV serostatus. In this cohort, only TCR beta chains were sequenced, and detectable features were limited by the absence of alpha or paired-chain data. In a later genetic analysis, a missense DCLRE1C variant was associated with V-gene and J-gene trimming of TCR beta chains, and the association was replicated in an independent cohort. Because some donors lacked HLA typing at each locus, the association tests relied only on the typed subset. The classifier was reported to diagnose cytomegalovirus status with high specificity and sensitivity in both the original cohort and the validation cohort. A cluster of highly shared sequence variants was judged likely to represent a technical artifact of the sequencing pipeline. According to the authors, the approach could potentially be generalized to other disease states and immunological phenotypes. In vitro tests confirmed that a few of the cytomegalovirus-associated TCR beta chains recognize cytomegalovirus antigens. Most TCR sequences were observed very rarely across donors, whereas some public TCRs were present in many individuals. A later analysis associated about 17,000 TCR beta sequences with specific HLA alleles at a false discovery rate of 0.05. In a later analysis, the rate of TCR association differed among HLA loci, with DRB1 alleles having the most associated TCRs and HLA-C alleles having the fewest. Linkage disequilibrium might explain the correlated functional status among segregating V segments, but an unknown experimental factor could not be excluded. Compared with equally common non-associated chains, HLA-associated TCR beta chains in a later analysis were more clonally expanded and had lower generation probabilities. A later genetic analysis reported fewer N-insertions in productive TCRs among donors in an Asian-associated ancestry cluster than the roughly 720-donor mean. Sequencing depth was assumed to be roughly uniform across donors in the presence/absence analyses, though that assumption may not hold.

The method behind the library was the immunoSEQ multiplex PCR assay. The multiplex PCR relied on a mix of 60 forward primers for TCR Vbeta segments and 13 reverse primers for TCR Jbeta segments. The CDR3 region of rearranged TCR beta genes was amplified from genomic DNA with a multiplex PCR assay. The amplified TCR beta libraries were sequenced on the Illumina HiSeq System as 87-base-pair reads. The original methods were these. In a later analysis, tens of millions of unique TCR beta chains were counted across the approximately 670 repertoires, and approximately 11 million of these chains were shared by at least two donors. Raw reads were error-corrected and collapsed into unique sequences with a nearest-neighbor algorithm that merged closely related sequences to remove PCR and sequencing errors. To assign V, D and J gene segments, CDR3 sequences were aligned to IMGT reference sequences. For a sequence to be retained, a match of at least six nucleotides to both a V gene segment and a J gene segment was required. A rearrangement counted as productive if the CDR3 had no stop codons and remained in frame with V and J, and every other rearrangement counted as non-productive. CDR3 was defined according to IMGT convention as the region running from the second conserved V-encoded cysteine to the conserved J-encoded phenylalanine. The earlier analysis of approximately 500 of the donors excluded sequences that lacked an unambiguous match to a single V gene segment. An earlier analysis of approximately 590 of the donors called V segments functional above 56.7% productive rearrangements and segregating when the between-donor standard deviation exceeded 5%. A statistical classification framework was developed to diagnose cytomegalovirus status using the catalog of TCR beta chain sequences. In a later analysis, TCR nucleotide sequences were compared against IMGT/GENE-DB human TR gene sequences so that V and J genes could be assigned. Using the TCRdist pipeline, a later analysis assigned CDR3 sequences along with most-parsimonious VDJ recombination scenarios. A later analysis defined each TCR beta chain by its CDR3 amino acid sequence plus V-gene family, and excluded reads lacking a unique V-gene family. A later analysis removed 592 highly shared, low-generation-probability nucleotide sequences to deal with suspected cross-contamination and a sequencing artifact. For each public chain, a later analysis derived a clonal expansion index from normalized ranks of inferred template counts within each repertoire. Generation probabilities in a later analysis came from a VDJ recombination model fitted to out-of-frame rearrangements, and those results were checked against IGoR. A later analysis scored TCR-TCR, TCR-HLA and TCR-CMV co-occurrence with hypergeometric tests, applying a repertoire-size bias correction to TCR pairs. In a later analysis, false discovery rates were estimated by permuting HLA or CMV assignments 20 times. A later analysis grouped co-occurring TCRs with DBSCAN, adding TCRdist sequence similarity when clustering within HLA-allele-positive subsets. Repertoires with fewer than 30,000 or more than 120,000 public chains, plus five repertoires with anomalous nucleotide sharing, were excluded from co-occurrence clustering. Imported from immuneACCESS, the table was reduced by TCRdb to in-frame sequences with V and J called. These copies leave out some clones; in studies compared against another copy, an unresolved V gene accounts for under half, and the cause of the remainder is not known. V and J calls and clone size are given by that table; D and trimming were obtained from the DNA. The sample profile shows about 150,000 clones; over 60% of them were found once. The ten top clones hold about 3.1% of the sample.

Trimming at the junction amounts to 8 bases on V and 7 bases on J, and the germline ends lie 18 bases apart. The cysteine opens and the phenylalanine closes a CDR3 of 15 amino acids. The DNA shown is the 45-base CDR3, in frame from base 1. CDR1 WNHNN and CDR2 SYGVQD are derived from the germline V gene (reference sequence). The cohort was made up of several hundred healthy bone marrow donors. At the time of sampling, every cohort member was nominally healthy, though immune exposures that went unrecorded were likely present. The donor tested CMV seronegative, placing the donor among the 350 to 400 seronegative members of the cohort. Each donor provided a peripheral blood sample, and peripheral blood mononuclear cells were used for TCR beta sequencing. The Qiagen DNeasy Blood Extraction Kit was used to extract genomic DNA from the blood cell samples.

This clonotype was sampled from a man between 35 and 55 years old in good health and CMV-seronegative. The sequencing input was PBMCs. The rearrangement joined TRBV10-1 to TRBJ1-6; possibly the D gene is TRBD1, per 6 matching bases. The CDR3 corresponds to CASPRVEGDNSPLHF. The DNA reads TGCGCCAGCCCCCGCGTAGAGGGGGACAATTCACCCCTCCACTTT.